The 18 T cell receptor beta chains below all came from one sample that was sequenced in a study of blood T cell repertoires in COVID-19. This table comes from immunoSEQ multiplex PCR, and its TCRdb copy is limited to in-frame clones, with some not included. Among about 120,000 clones listed, around 87% were seen once. Sequencing used peripheral blood. All receptors come from a woman in her sixties with COVID-19, enrolled during active disease.

The chain links TRBV4-3 to TRBJ2-7, with D tentatively TRBD2 (7 bases). The V end was cut by 4 bases, the J end by 6 bases, with 22 bases between. CDR3 length: 16 amino acids. Germline CDR1 reads LGHNA; CDR2 reads YSLEER. The DNA for the CDR3 is TGCGCCAGCAGCCTTAATACCGGGGGGCGAAGTCCCGAGCAGTACTTC. Protein product: CASSLNTGGRSPEQYF.

This sequence joins TRBV4-2 and TRBJ1-2, with 7 bases aligning to TRBD1. Germline values: CDR1 LGHNA, CDR2 YNFKEQ. CDR3 length equals 15 residues. J was trimmed by 2 bases and V by 0 bases; bases with no gene match: 3. CDR3 nucleotide sequence: TGTGCCAGCAGCCAAGAGGACAGGAGAAACTATGGCTACACCTTC. This translates into CASSQEDRRNYGYTF.

J is TRBJ1-6 and V is TRBV30; D not resolved. The CDR3 loop spans 13 amino acids. Germline CDR1 GTSNPN, CDR2 SVGIG (reference sequence). V lost 1 base, J lost 10 bases, and 11 bases lay in between. The CDR3 bases are TGTGCCTGGAGTGGAGGGTTTGAATCACCCCTCCACTTT. Residues: CAWSGGFESPLHF.

This clone was observed once. The chain combines TRBV7-6 with TRBJ2-6, with D uncertain. Germline V gene data show CDR1 as SGHVS and CDR2 as FNYEAQ. Trimming left V 2 bases short and J 0 bases short, with 14 bases between. This CDR3 region has 18 residues. Written as DNA, the CDR3 is TGTGCCAGCAGCTTATTGGCTTCGATGAACTCTGGGGCCAACGTCCTGACTTTC. Its protein product is CASSLLASMNSGANVLTF.

The J gene is TRBJ1-5, the V gene TRBV28; D is possibly TRBD1 (5 bases). The V end was cut by 2 bases, the J end by 11 bases, with 19 bases between. CDR1 is MDHEN and CDR2 is SYDVKM in the germline V gene. This CDR3 has 15 residues. The CDR3 reads CASSLHGASSGAQHF. Written as DNA, the CDR3 is TGTGCCAGCAGTTTACATGGGGCCTCCTCAGGTGCCCAGCATTTT. The variable domain in full, with the rest retrieved from reference TRBV28 and TRBJ1-5, is DVKVTQSSRYLVKRTGEKVFLECVQDMDHENMFWYRQDPGLGLRLIYFSYDVKMKEKGDIPEGYSVSREKKERFSLILESASTNQTSMYLCASSLHGASSGAQHFGDGTRLSIL.

The chain couples TRBV19 to TRBJ1-4; perhaps TRBD1 as D (6 bases). Germline values: CDR1 LNHDA, CDR2 SQIVND (reference sequence). V was cut by 5 bases and J by 12 bases, with 16 bases left in between. The CDR3 is 13 amino acids. In nucleotides, the CDR3 is TGTGCCAGTAGTCCTCGACAGGAAGGGGAACTGTTTTTT. It yields the protein CASSPRQEGELFF.

The rearrangement uses TRBV7-2 and TRBJ1-4; maybe TRBD1 (5 bases). This CDR3 region has 16 residues. Germline lookup yields CDR1 SGHTA and CDR2 FQGNSA. The V end lost 1 base, the J end lost 0 bases, and 9 bases lay between the germline ends. DNA of the CDR3: TGTGCCAGCAGCTTAGGGGGGGGTGCAACTAATGAAAAACTGTTTTTT. Translated: CASSLGGGATNEKLFF. The whole variable domain, remainder taken from reference TRBV7-2 and TRBJ1-4, is GAGVSQSPSNKVTEKGKDVELRCDPISGHTALYWYRQSLGQGLEFLIYFQGNSAPDKSGLPSDRFSAERTGGSVSTLTIQRTQQEDSAVYLCASSLGGGATNEKLFFGSGTQLSVL.

The CDR3 spells CASSSETGNTEAFF. Here the CDR3 DNA reads TGTGCCAGCAGTAGTGAGACTGGAAATACGGAAGCTTTCTTT. This chain connects TRBV6-5 to TRBJ1-1; D remains unclear. V dropped 5 bases and J dropped 8 bases, with 18 bases sitting between them. The CDR3 spans 14 residues. Germline loops: CDR1 MNHEY, CDR2 SVGAGI.

The V and J genes are TRBV5-3 and TRBJ1-2; 7 positions match TRBD1. TRBV5-3 is recorded as an ORF, its role being uncertain. Unmatched junction bases numbered 7, after V lost 3 bases and J lost 2 bases. The CDR3 contains 15 residues. CDR3 protein: CARSSDRSENYGYTF. The CDR3 bases are TGTGCCAGAAGCTCGGACAGGAGCGAAAACTATGGCTACACCTTC.

This chain connects TRBV5-6 to TRBJ1-2; D is unclear. The length of the CDR3 is 15 residues. V was cut by 5 bases and J by 7 bases, with 21 bases left in between. Germline CDR1 reads SGHDT; CDR2 reads YYEEEE. The CDR3 DNA reads TGTGCCAGCAGTCTCCGGACTGGAGCCTCGAGTGGCTACACCTTC. As protein: CASSLRTGASSGYTF.

This clone is a singleton in its sample. V usage is TRBV9 and J usage is TRBJ1-3; no definite D call. V was clipped by 4 bases and J by 0 bases, with 14 bases between them. The CDR3 totals 16 residues. Germline-derived CDR1 and CDR2 are SGDLS and YYNGEE. For the CDR3, the DNA is TGTGCCAGCAGCCCCCGGGGAGACCCCTCTGGAAACACCATATATTTT. Translation: CASSPRGDPSGNTIYF.

The CDR3 nucleotides are TGTGCCAGCAGCGACTGGCTAGCGGCCTGGGGGCGCTACGAGCAGTACTTC. It is translated as CASSDWLAAWGRYEQYF. V and J are TRBV11-2 and TRBJ2-7; TRBD2 might be the D (7 bases). With 5 bases removed from V and 3 bases from J, the gap between germline ends came to 23 bases. This CDR3 region has 17 residues. Germline values: CDR1 SGHAT, CDR2 FQNNGV. The variable domain in full, completed from reference TRBV11-2 and TRBJ2-7, reads EAGVAQSPRYKIIEKRQSVAFWCNPISGHATLYWYQQILGQGPKLLIQFQNNGVVDDSQLPKDRFSAERLKGVDSTLKIQPAKLEDSAVYLCASSDWLAAWGRYEQYFGPGTRLTVT.

DNA for the CDR3: TGTGCCAGCAGCTTGAGCAGGGGCAATGAGCAGTTCTTC. Its translation is CASSLSRGNEQFF. This chain connects TRBV11-3 to TRBJ2-1; the D gene is possibly TRBD1 (6 bases). V was cut by 3 bases and J by 6 bases, with 9 bases left in between. CDR3 length equals 13 residues. Germline assignment: CDR1 SGHNT and CDR2 YENEEA. Based on the CDR3 plus reference TRBV11-3 and TRBJ2-1, the full variable domain is EAGVVQSPRYKIIEKKQPVAFWCNPISGHNTLYWYLQNLGQGPELLIRYENEEAVDDSQLPKDRFSAERLKGVDSTLKIQPAELGDSAVYLCASSLSRGNEQFFGPGTRLTVL.

V is TRBV30 and J is TRBJ1-1; the match to TRBD1 covers 9 bases. V shed 3 bases, J shed 5 bases, and the junction held 4 bases outside the gene matches. This CDR3 comprises 13 residues. Looked up from germline, CDR1 is GTSNPN and CDR2 is SVGIG (reference sequence). The CDR3 here is CAWSQQGATEAFF. For the CDR3, the DNA is TGTGCCTGGAGCCAACAGGGGGCAACTGAAGCTTTCTTT.

The chain employs TRBV20-1 and TRBJ2-1, with a possible D match to TRBD2 (5 bases). The germline V gene has CDR1 DFQATT and CDR2 SNEGSKA (reference sequence). V was pared by 3 bases and J by 0 bases, with 15 bases between. CDR3 size: 16 residues. CDR3 sequence: CSASGLAEISYNEQFF. CDR3 nucleotides: TGCAGTGCTAGTGGGCTAGCTGAAATCTCCTACAATGAGCAGTTCTTC.

The rearrangement uses TRBV4-3 and TRBJ2-1, with 12 positions matching TRBD2. CDR1 is LGHNA and CDR2 is YSLEER in the germline V gene. The CDR3 loop spans 16 amino acids. V gave up 4 bases and J gave up 3 bases; unmatched junction bases: 4. CDR3 protein: CASSPTTSGGYNEQFF. Here the CDR3 DNA reads TGCGCCAGCAGCCCCACGACTAGCGGGGGCTACAATGAGCAGTTCTTC.

Here the CDR3 reads CATSRERGHTGELFF. CDR3 DNA sequence: TGTGCCACCAGCAGAGAGAGGGGGCACACCGGGGAGCTGTTTTTT. V usage is TRBV15 and J usage is TRBJ2-2, with 7 nucleotides matching TRBD1. The V segment lost 0 bases and the J segment 3 bases; nucleotides outside the gene matches: 1. The CDR3 totals 15 residues. Per the germline V gene, CDR1 is LNHNV and CDR2 is YYDKDF (reference sequence). Together with reference TRBV15 and TRBJ2-2, the CDR3 gives the full variable domain: DAMVIQNPRYQVTQFGKPVTLSCSQTLNHNVMYWYQQKSSQAPKLLFHYYDKDFNNEADTPDNFQSRRPNTSFCFLDIRSPGLGDTAMYLCATSRERGHTGELFFGEGSRLTVL.

The chain carries TRBV7-2 and TRBJ2-1; tentative D call: TRBD2 (6 bases). Deletions cut 5 bases from V and 3 bases from J, with 14 bases between. This CDR3 spans 15 amino acids. Germline CDR1 is SGHTA and CDR2 is FQGNSA. The CDR3 DNA sequence: TGTGCCAGCAGCCCCCCGGGACTCATCTACAATGAGCAGTTCTTC. This translates into CASSPPGLIYNEQFF. Full variable domain (rest looked up from reference TRBV7-2 and TRBJ2-1): GAGVSQSPSNKVTEKGKDVELRCDPISGHTALYWYRQSLGQGLEFLIYFQGNSAPDKSGLPSDRFSAERTGGSVSTLTIQRTQQEDSAVYLCASSPPGLIYNEQFFGPGTRLTVL.